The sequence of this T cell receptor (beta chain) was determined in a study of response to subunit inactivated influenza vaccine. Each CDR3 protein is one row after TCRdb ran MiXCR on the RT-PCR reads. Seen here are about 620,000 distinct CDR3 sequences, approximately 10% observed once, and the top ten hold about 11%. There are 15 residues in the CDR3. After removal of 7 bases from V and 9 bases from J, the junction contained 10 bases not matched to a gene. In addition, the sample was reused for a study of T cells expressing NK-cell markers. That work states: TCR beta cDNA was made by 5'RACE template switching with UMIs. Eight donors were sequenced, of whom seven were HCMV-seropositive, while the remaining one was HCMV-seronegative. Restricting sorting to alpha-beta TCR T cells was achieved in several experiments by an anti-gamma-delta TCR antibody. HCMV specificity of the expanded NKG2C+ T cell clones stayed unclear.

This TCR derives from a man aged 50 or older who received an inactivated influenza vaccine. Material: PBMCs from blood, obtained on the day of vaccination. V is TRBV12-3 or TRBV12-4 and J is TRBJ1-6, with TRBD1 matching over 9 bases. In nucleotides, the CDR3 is TGTGCCAGCACCCTGGGGACAGGGAAGAGTTCACCCCTCCACTTT. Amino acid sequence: CASTLGTGKSSPLHF.